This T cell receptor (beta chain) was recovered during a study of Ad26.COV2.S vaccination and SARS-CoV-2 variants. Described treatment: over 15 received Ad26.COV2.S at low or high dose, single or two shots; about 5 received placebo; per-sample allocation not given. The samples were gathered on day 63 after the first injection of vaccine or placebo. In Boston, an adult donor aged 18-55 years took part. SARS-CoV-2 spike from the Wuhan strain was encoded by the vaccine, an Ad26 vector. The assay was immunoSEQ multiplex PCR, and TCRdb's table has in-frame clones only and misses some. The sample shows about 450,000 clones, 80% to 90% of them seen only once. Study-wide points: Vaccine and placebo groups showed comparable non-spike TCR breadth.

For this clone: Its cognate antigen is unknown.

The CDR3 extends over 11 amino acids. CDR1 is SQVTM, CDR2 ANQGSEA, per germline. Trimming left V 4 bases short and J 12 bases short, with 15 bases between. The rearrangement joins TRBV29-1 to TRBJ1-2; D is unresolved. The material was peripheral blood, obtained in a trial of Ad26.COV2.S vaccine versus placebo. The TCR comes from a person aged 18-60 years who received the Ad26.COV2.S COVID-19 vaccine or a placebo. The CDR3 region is CSVVVDYYDTF. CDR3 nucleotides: TGCAGCGTTGTGGTAGATTATTACGACACCTTC.